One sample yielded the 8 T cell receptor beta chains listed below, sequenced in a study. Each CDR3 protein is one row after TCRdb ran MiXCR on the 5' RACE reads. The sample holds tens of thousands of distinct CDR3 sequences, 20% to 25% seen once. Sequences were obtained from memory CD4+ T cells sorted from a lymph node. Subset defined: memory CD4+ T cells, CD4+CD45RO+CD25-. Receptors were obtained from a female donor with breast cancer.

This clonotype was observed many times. The CDR3 here is CSARDGANTQYF. The CDR3 bases are TGCAGTGCTAGAGACGGAGCAAATACGCAGTATTTT. The rearrangement links TRBV20-1 to TRBJ2-3; D is unresolved. Germline CDR1 and CDR2: DFQATT and SNEGSKA (reference sequence). The CDR3 runs 12 residues. Trimming removed 0 bases at V and 7 bases at J, with 8 bases between.

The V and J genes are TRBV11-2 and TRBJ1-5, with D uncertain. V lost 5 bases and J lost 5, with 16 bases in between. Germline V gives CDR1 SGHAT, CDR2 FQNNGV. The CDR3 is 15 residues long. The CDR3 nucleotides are TGTGCCAGCAGCCCCTCCGTTTTAGGCGATCAGCCCCAGCATTTT. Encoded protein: CASSPSVLGDQPQHF.

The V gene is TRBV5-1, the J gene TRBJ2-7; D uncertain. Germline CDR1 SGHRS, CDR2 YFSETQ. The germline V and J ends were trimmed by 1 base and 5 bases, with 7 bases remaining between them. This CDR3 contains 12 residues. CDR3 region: CASSLQSDEQYF. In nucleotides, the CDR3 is TGCGCCAGCAGCTTGCAATCTGACGAGCAGTACTTC.

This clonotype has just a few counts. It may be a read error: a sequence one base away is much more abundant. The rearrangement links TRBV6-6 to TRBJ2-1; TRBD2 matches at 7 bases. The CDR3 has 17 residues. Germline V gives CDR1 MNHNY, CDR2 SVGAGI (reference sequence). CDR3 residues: CASRQQLATNGRNELFF. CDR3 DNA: TGTGCCAGCAGACAACAACTAGCGACCAATGGGAGGAATGAGCTGTTCTTC.

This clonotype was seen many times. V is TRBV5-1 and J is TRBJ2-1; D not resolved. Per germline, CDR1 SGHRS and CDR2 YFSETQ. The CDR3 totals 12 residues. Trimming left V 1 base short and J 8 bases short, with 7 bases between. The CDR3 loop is CASSLMADEQFF. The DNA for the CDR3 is TGCGCCAGCAGCTTGATGGCGGATGAGCAGTTCTTC. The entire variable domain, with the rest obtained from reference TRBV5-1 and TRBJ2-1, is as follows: KAGVTQTPRYLIKTRGQQVTLSCSPISGHRSVSWYQQTPGQGLQFLFEYFSETQRNKGNFPGRFSGRQFSNSRSEMNVSTLELGDSALYLCASSLMADEQFFGPGTRLTVL.

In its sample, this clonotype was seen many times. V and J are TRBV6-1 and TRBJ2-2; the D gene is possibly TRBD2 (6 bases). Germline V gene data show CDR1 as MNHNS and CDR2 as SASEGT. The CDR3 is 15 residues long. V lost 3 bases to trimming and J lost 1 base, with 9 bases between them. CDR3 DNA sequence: TGTGCCAGCAGTGAGGGTAGCGGGAACACCGGGGAGCTGTTTTTT. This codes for CASSEGSGNTGELFF.

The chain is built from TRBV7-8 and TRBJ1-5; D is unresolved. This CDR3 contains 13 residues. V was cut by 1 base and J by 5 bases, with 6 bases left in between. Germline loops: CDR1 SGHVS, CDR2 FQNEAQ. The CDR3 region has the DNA TGTGCCAGCAGCTTAGAATTGGATCAGCCCCAGCATTTT. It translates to CASSLELDQPQHF.

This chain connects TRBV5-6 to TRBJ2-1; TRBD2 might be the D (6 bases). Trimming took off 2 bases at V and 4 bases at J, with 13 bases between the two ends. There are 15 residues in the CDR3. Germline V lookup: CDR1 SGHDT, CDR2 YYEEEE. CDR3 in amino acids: CASSFGGIPYNEQFF. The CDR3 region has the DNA TGTGCCAGCAGCTTCGGCGGGATCCCTTACAATGAGCAGTTCTTC.